The source of this T cell receptor (beta chain) is a study of T cells in Graves' hyperthyroidism and ophthalmopathy. Concerning this clonotype: A read error may account for a junction end that differs from germline.

RNA transcripts were the template for amplifying TCR beta CDR3 regions. TCR CDR3 regions were first amplified by RT-PCR with HTBI primers. TCRdb redid the calling of the multiplex PCR reads with MiXCR, one entry per CDR3 protein. The profile shows roughly 500,000 distinct CDR3 sequences, roughly a quarter of them singletons. This CDR3 region has 16 residues. Germline lookup yields CDR1 LGHNT and CDR2 FRNRAP. This TCR derives from a woman aged 25 to 39 with Graves' ophthalmopathy. Sample: blood. The V and J genes are TRBV12-5 and TRBJ2-4; D perhaps matches TRBD1 (7 bases). CDR3 sequence: CASGRGTEKAKNIKYF. CDR3 nucleotides: TGTGCTAGTGGTCGGGGGACAGAAAAAGCCAAAAACATTAAGTACTTC.